This entry is about one TCR beta chain. The V end lost 2 bases, the J end lost 0 bases, and 14 bases lay between the germline ends. The CDR3 runs 17 residues. Germline lookup yields CDR1 MDHEN and CDR2 SYDVKM. The sample belongs to a study of blood T cell repertoires in COVID-19. Study-wide context: PBMCs, B-cell-depleted T cells, or T cells were the source of the cDNA or gDNA that made up the material.

Clones were read by immunoSEQ multiplex PCR, and TCRdb kept only the in-frame ones, dropping some. Here the sample spans 25,000 to 30,000 clones, 55% to 75% being singletons. This rearrangement joins TRBV28 to TRBJ1-5; D is ambiguous. The origin of this receptor is a boy aged 2 to 10 with active or convalescent COVID-19. Input material: peripheral blood. Written as DNA, the CDR3 is TGTGCCAGCAGTTTAGCGGGCGCTGGTTATAGCAATCAGCCCCAGCATTTT. Residues: CASSLAGAGYSNQPQHF.